The 19 T cell receptor beta chains below were found in one sample sequenced in a study of T cell responses to AZD1222 COVID-19 vaccine. The repertoire was sequenced with immunoSEQ multiplex PCR; TCRdb's copy has only in-frame clones and lacks some. The sample has about 53,000 clones; about 88% are singletons. The sequenced sample was peripheral blood, obtained on day 0 of AZD1222 vaccination. The receptors originated from an adult in good health.

The rearrangement uses TRBV6-5 and TRBJ1-4; 11 bases line up with TRBD1. The V and J ends lost 8 bases and 8 bases, in that order; junction bases with no gene match: 4. This CDR3 is built from 13 residues. Germline CDR1 and CDR2: MNHEY and SVGAGI. CDR3 in amino acids: CASGRDRGEKLFF. The DNA for the CDR3 is TGTGCCAGCGGCCGGGACAGGGGGGAAAAACTGTTTTTT.

The chain employs TRBV19 and TRBJ1-5; D remains unclear. Germline CDR1 and CDR2: LNHDA and SQIVND (reference sequence). The CDR3 length is 16 residues. V lost 1 base and J 2 bases, leaving 12 bases between the germline ends. Here the CDR3 DNA reads TGTGCCAGTAGTATAGCAAAGGGTATCGGCAATCAGCCCCAGCATTTT. Translation gives CASSIAKGIGNQPQHF.

The CDR3 DNA is TGTGCCACCAGCCTCCGGGACGGCAAAGAGACCCAGTACTTC. It codes for CATSLRDGKETQYF. The chain uses TRBV15 and TRBJ2-5; either TRBD1 or TRBD2 may supply D (5 bases each). The V end lost 5 bases, the J end lost 3 bases, and 13 bases lay between the germline ends. CDR1 and CDR2 from the germline V gene are LNHNV and YYDKDF (reference sequence). The CDR3 sequence is 14 residues long.

This clone was seen only once. This chain joins TRBV5-6 and TRBJ2-1; unclear D gene. The CDR3 extends over 16 amino acids. The germline V gene encodes CDR1 SGHDT and CDR2 YYEEEE. V was trimmed by 4 bases and J by 1 base, leaving 15 bases between them. The CDR3 is CASSLLVGSSYNEQFF. In DNA, the CDR3 is TGTGCCAGCAGCCTATTGGTCGGTTCGTCCTACAATGAGCAGTTCTTC.

The J gene is TRBJ2-3, the V gene TRBV28; D possibly matches TRBD1 or TRBD2 (5 bases each). With 3 bases removed from V and 2 bases from J, the gap between germline ends came to 18 bases. This CDR3 has 17 amino acids. Per the germline V gene, CDR1 is MDHEN and CDR2 is SYDVKM. CDR3 region: CASSFGGGLGVTDTQYF. CDR3 coding DNA: TGTGCCAGCAGTTTCGGTGGTGGTCTGGGGGTCACAGATACGCAGTATTTT.

V gene TRBV18 combines with J gene TRBJ2-7; perhaps TRBD2 as D (6 bases). V was pared by 2 bases and J by 5 bases, with 10 bases between. This CDR3 is built from 13 residues. Germline V gene lookup returns CDR1 KGHSH and CDR2 LQKENI. This chain's CDR3 is CASSPGTGDEQYF. In DNA, the CDR3 is TGTGCCAGCTCACCAGGGACGGGGGACGAGCAGTACTTC.

The chain is built from TRBV21-1 and TRBJ2-1; the D segment call TRBD2 is taken from the table without a DNA check. TRBV21-1 is a pseudogene segment. The CDR3 has 16 amino acids. The CDR3 reads CASSKGAGDAYNEQFF. For the CDR3, the DNA is TGTGCCAGCAGCAAAGGGGCGGGAGACGCCTACAATGAGCAGTTCTTC.

The J gene is TRBJ1-4, the V gene TRBV10-2, with D possibly TRBD1 on 6 matching bases. The CDR3 has 14 amino acids. V lost 6 bases to trimming and J lost 2 bases, with 10 bases between them. Germline V gene sequence: CDR1 WSHSY, CDR2 SAAADI. The CDR3 region has the DNA TGCGCCAGCAGGAGGGGGAATACTAATGAAAAACTGTTTTTT. This translates into CASRRGNTNEKLFF.

The chain couples TRBV6-1 to TRBJ1-5; D uncertain. Germline V gene lookup returns CDR1 MNHNS and CDR2 SASEGT. V lost 2 bases to trimming and J lost 0 bases, with 8 bases between them. The CDR3 sequence is 15 residues long. CDR3 sequence (DNA): TGTGCCAGCAGTGAAAGCTGGCTTAGCAATCAGCCCCAGCATTTT. Translation: CASSESWLSNQPQHF.

The rearrangement joins TRBV5-6 to TRBJ2-7, with D perhaps TRBD1 (5 bases). Germline loops: CDR1 SGHDT, CDR2 YYEEEE. The CDR3 length is 12 residues. V was shortened by 4 bases and J by 12 bases, with 17 bases between the two germline ends. DNA for the CDR3: TGTGCCAGCAGCATTACAGGATTCGTGCCGTACTTC. It specifies CASSITGFVPYF.

The rearrangement uses TRBV25-1 and TRBJ1-5; 9 bases fit TRBD1. The CDR3 has 15 residues. In germline, CDR1 is MGHDK, CDR2 SYGVNS. V shed 1 base, J shed 7 bases, and the junction held 5 bases outside the gene matches. This CDR3 is CASSESGTGSQPQHF. The CDR3 coding sequence is TGTGCCAGCAGTGAATCCGGGACAGGGAGCCAGCCCCAGCATTTT.

The V call is TRBV10-3, the J call TRBJ1-6, with 9 bases lining up with TRBD1. Germline CDR1 and CDR2: ENHRY and SYGVKD. The CDR3 extends over 15 amino acids. Trimming removed 6 bases from V and 6 bases from J; junction bases left unmatched: 6. This CDR3 is CAISMGTGLNSPLHF. The CDR3 DNA reads TGTGCCATCAGCATGGGGACAGGGCTTAATTCACCCCTCCACTTT.

The chain recombines TRBV30 with TRBJ2-1, with 8 positions matching TRBD2. Losses at the gene ends were 3 bases for V and 8 bases for J; bases not matched to a gene: 6. The CDR3 totals 13 residues. The V gene's germline CDR1 is GTSNPN and CDR2 SVGIG (reference sequence). For the CDR3, the DNA is TGTGCCTGGAGGGCTAGCGGGTTGCATGAGCAGTTCTTC. Translating it yields CAWRASGLHEQFF.

This chain joins TRBV19 and TRBJ1-5; D gene unclear. CDR1 and CDR2 (germline): LNHDA, SQIVND (reference sequence). V gave up 3 bases and J gave up 3 bases, with 9 bases separating them. CDR3 length: 14 amino acids. The CDR3 sequence: CASSIWGYNQPQHF. The DNA of the CDR3 is TGTGCCAGTAGTATCTGGGGTTACAATCAGCCCCAGCATTTT. Full variable domain (remainder filled in from reference TRBV19 and TRBJ1-5): DGGITQSPKYLFRKEGQNVTLSCEQNLNHDAMYWYRQDPGQGLRLIYYSQIVNDFQKGDIAEGYSVSREKKESFPLTVTSAQKNPTAFYLCASSIWGYNQPQHFGDGTRLSIL.

V and J are TRBV3-1 (or the pseudogene TRBV3-2) and TRBJ1-3, with 8 bases fitting TRBD1. The CDR3 covers 15 residues. V was pared by 4 bases and J by 10 bases, with 12 bases of the junction left unmatched. CDR1 and CDR2 from the germline V gene are LGHDT and YNNKEL (reference sequence). CDR3 loop: CASSPRTGSDVTIYF. CDR3 DNA sequence: TGTGCCAGCAGCCCCAGGACAGGGTCCGATGTAACCATATATTTT.

V usage is TRBV7-2 and J usage is TRBJ1-5, with D perhaps matching TRBD1 (5 bases). The CDR3 consists of 13 residues. V was clipped by 3 bases and J by 9 bases, with 12 bases between them. The V gene's germline CDR1 is SGHTA and CDR2 FQGNSA. The CDR3 loop reads CASSFGRERPQHF. The DNA of the CDR3 is TGTGCCAGCAGCTTCGGCAGGGAAAGGCCCCAGCATTTT.

This clone was recorded only once. The chain uses TRBV7-9 and TRBJ1-2; tentative D call: TRBD1 (5 bases). CDR1 is SEHNR, CDR2 FQNEAQ, per germline (reference sequence). This CDR3 has 16 amino acids. Trimming removed 0 bases from V and 7 bases from J, with 18 bases in between. CDR3 coding DNA: TGTGCCAGCAGCTTAGCTGTTCCGGAGGGGCGAGGTGGCTACACCTTC. Translating it yields CASSLAVPEGRGGYTF. Combining the CDR3 with reference TRBV7-9 and TRBJ1-2 gives the whole variable domain DTGVSQNPRHKITKRGQNVTFRCDPISEHNRLYWYRQTLGQGPEFLTYFQNEAQLEKSRLLSDRFSAERPKGSFSTLEIQRTEQGDSAMYLCASSLAVPEGRGGYTFGSGTRLTVV.

The rearrangement links TRBV9 to TRBJ1-1; D might be TRBD1 (5 bases). Germline-derived CDR1 and CDR2 are SGDLS and YYNGEE. V was shortened by 4 bases and J by 4 bases, with 11 bases between the two germline ends. The CDR3 extends over 13 amino acids. CDR3 DNA sequence: TGTGCCAGCAGCCCCGGGGGGGGCACTGAAGCTTTCTTT. Translating it yields CASSPGGGTEAFF.

This sequence joins TRBV28 and TRBJ1-4; 7 positions agree with TRBD1. V lost 6 bases, J lost 10 bases, and 5 bases stayed unmatched. Germline CDR1 is MDHEN and CDR2 is SYDVKM. This CDR3 has 12 amino acids. The CDR3 DNA reads as TGTGCCAGCAGAGCAGCAGGGGGAAAACTGTTTTTT. Protein: CASRAAGGKLFF.